What follows are 20 T cell receptor beta chains derived from one specimen sequenced in a study of blood T cell repertoires in COVID-19. The assay was immunoSEQ multiplex PCR, and TCRdb's table has in-frame clones only and misses some. Counted here are roughly 90,000 clones, nearly 90% occurring once; the ten biggest clones make up 5% to 6.5%. Sequenced sample: peripheral blood. These receptors all come from a woman at least 80 years old with active COVID-19.

This clone was seen once. The chain joins TRBV28 to TRBJ2-7, with TRBD2 matching over 10 bases. The CDR3 extends over 13 amino acids. The junction had 6 bases not matched to a gene; V was cut back by 8 bases and J by 5 bases. The germline CDR1 and CDR2 sequences are MDHEN and SYDVKM. The CDR3 sequence is CASLVAGGNEQYF. CDR3 sequence (DNA): TGTGCCAGCCTGGTAGCGGGAGGAAACGAGCAGTACTTC.

The chain has TRBV28 and TRBJ2-2, with TRBD2 identical over 9 bases. Losses at the gene ends were 5 bases for V and 3 bases for J; bases not matched to a gene: 13. The CDR3 loop spans 18 amino acids. CDR1 is MDHEN, CDR2 SYDVKM, per germline. The CDR3 DNA reads as TGTGCCAGCAGTCGTCCGGGACTAGCTGTGTCCCACACCGGGGAGCTGTTTTTT. Encoded protein: CASSRPGLAVSHTGELFF.

The chain carries TRBV15 and TRBJ2-1, with D perhaps TRBD1 (6 bases). The CDR3 runs to 15 residues. The V and J ends lost 5 bases and 3 bases respectively, with 14 bases between them. In germline, CDR1 is LNHNV, CDR2 YYDKDF (reference sequence). The CDR3 spells CATSSLGAVYNEQFF. The DNA of the CDR3 is TGTGCCACCAGCTCTCTGGGGGCGGTCTACAATGAGCAGTTCTTC.

This chain links TRBV28 with TRBJ2-7; D is undetermined. CDR1 is MDHEN and CDR2 is SYDVKM in the germline V gene. V was shortened by 5 bases and J by 4 bases, with 21 bases between the two germline ends. This CDR3 comprises 16 residues. Here the CDR3 DNA reads TGTGCCAGCAGTCCCCTGGGTAGCAGAGGCTCATACGAGCAGTACTTC. Amino acids: CASSPLGSRGSYEQYF.

The chain couples TRBV7-3 to TRBJ2-3; no firm D call. The CDR3 covers 13 residues. Germline V gives CDR1 SGHTA, CDR2 FQGTGA. The V end was cut by 5 bases, the J end by 3 bases, with 9 bases between. The CDR3 DNA reads TGTGCCAGCAGCCCAGGCACTACAGATACGCAGTATTTT. Its translation is CASSPGTTDTQYF. The complete variable domain, with remaining parts taken from reference TRBV7-3 and TRBJ2-3, reads GAGVSQTPSNKVTEKGKYVELRCDPISGHTALYWYRQSLGQGPEFLIYFQGTGAADDSGLPNDRFFAVRPEGSVSTLKIQRTERGDSAVYLCASSPGTTDTQYFGPGTRLTVL.

The chain carries TRBV19 and TRBJ1-5; 9 bases agree with TRBD1. The germline V gene encodes CDR1 LNHDA and CDR2 SQIVND (reference sequence). The CDR3 is 14 amino acids. V was pared by 8 bases and J by 7 bases, with 9 bases of the junction left unmatched. This CDR3 reads CASLDRGGNQPQHF. Here the CDR3 DNA reads TGTGCCAGTCTGGACAGGGGAGGTAACCAGCCCCAGCATTTT.

This sequence joins TRBV28 and TRBJ2-2, with D uncertain. Trimming took 3 bases from V and 3 from J, leaving 8 bases between them. Germline-derived CDR1 and CDR2 are MDHEN and SYDVKM. There are 14 residues in the CDR3. This CDR3 reads CASSFETHTGELFF. As DNA, the CDR3 is TGTGCCAGCAGTTTCGAGACACACACCGGGGAGCTGTTTTTT.

The chain combines TRBV7-3 with TRBJ2-3; 9 bases line up with TRBD2. The V segment lost 4 bases and the J segment 0 bases; nucleotides outside the gene matches: 2. Germline V lookup: CDR1 SGHTA, CDR2 FQGTGA. The CDR3 is made up of 15 amino acids. CDR3 sequence (DNA): TGTGCCAGCAGCTATAGCGGGAGCAGCACAGATACGCAGTATTTT. This sequence encodes CASSYSGSSTDTQYF.

The J gene is TRBJ2-7, the V gene TRBV5-4; D perhaps matches TRBD1 (6 bases). Germline CDR1 reads SGHNT; CDR2 reads YYREEE (reference sequence). The V and J ends lost 5 bases and 5 bases respectively, with 20 bases between them. The CDR3 length is 15 residues. CDR3 coding DNA: TGTGCCAGCAGTCCAGGAACAGGGATCTACCACGAGCAGTACTTC. The encoded protein is CASSPGTGIYHEQYF.

J is TRBJ2-5 and V is TRBV10-3; D is perhaps TRBD1 (6 bases). Germline assignment: CDR1 ENHRY and CDR2 SYGVKD. The CDR3 consists of 15 residues. V was trimmed by 0 bases and J by 4 bases, leaving 12 bases between them. CDR3 in DNA: TGTGCCATCAGTGAGTCGACGACAGGAAGAGAGACCCAGTACTTC. The encoded protein is CAISESTTGRETQYF.

In DNA form, the CDR3 reads TGTGCCAGCAGTTCCCTACCTTCCTCGGAGAGGGCCAAAAACATTCAGTACTTC. Protein: CASSSLPSSERAKNIQYF. This chain links TRBV28 with TRBJ2-4; D call uncertain. The germline V and J ends were trimmed by 4 bases and 1 base, with 20 bases remaining between them. This CDR3 is built from 18 residues. CDR1 is MDHEN and CDR2 is SYDVKM in the germline V gene.

The gene calls are TRBV5-1 and TRBJ1-6, with 7 bases matching TRBD1. V shed 1 base, J shed 11 bases, and the junction held 15 bases outside the gene matches. This CDR3 contains 17 residues. Germline values: CDR1 SGHRS, CDR2 YFSETQ. CDR3 protein: CASSLSSLAGGETPLHF. The CDR3 bases are TGCGCCAGCAGCTTGTCCAGTTTGGCAGGGGGAGAGACACCCCTCCACTTT.

The chain is built from TRBV6-2 or TRBV6-3 and TRBJ2-7; TRBD2 aligns across 10 bases. The CDR3 loop spans 14 amino acids. After removal of 5 bases from V and 3 bases from J, the junction contained 4 bases not matched to a gene. Germline V gene data show CDR1 as MNHEY and CDR2 as SVGEGT. The CDR3 here is CASSRTSGSYEQYF. The CDR3 bases are TGTGCCAGCAGTCGGACTAGCGGCAGCTACGAGCAGTACTTC.

The chain uses TRBV3-1 (or the pseudogene TRBV3-2) and TRBJ1-3, with 8 bases aligning to TRBD1. V lost 2 bases, J lost 5 bases, and 5 bases stayed unmatched. CDR1 is LGHDT and CDR2 is YNNKEL in the germline V gene (reference sequence). There are 15 residues in the CDR3. CDR3 region: CASSQKQGVRNTIYF. The CDR3 coding sequence is TGTGCCAGCAGCCAAAAACAGGGGGTCAGAAACACCATATATTTT.

The V call is TRBV5-3, the J call TRBJ2-3; 8 bases fit TRBD1. TRBV5-3 is classed as an ORF, of uncertain function. The CDR3 has 16 amino acids. Losses at the gene ends were 1 base for V and 3 bases for J; bases not matched to a gene: 7. The CDR3 sequence is CARSLYPRQGTDTQYF. CDR3 bases: TGTGCCAGAAGCTTGTATCCCCGACAGGGGACAGATACGCAGTATTTT.

This chain connects TRBV4-3 to TRBJ2-2; 7 bases fit TRBD1. The J segment lost 1 base and the V segment lost 1 base, leaving 3 bases of the junction unmatched. Germline CDR1 reads LGHNA; CDR2 reads YSLEER. CDR3 size: 16 residues. CDR3 sequence: CASSQGQGRNTGELFF. CDR3 nucleotides: TGCGCCAGCAGCCAAGGACAGGGTCGGAACACCGGGGAGCTGTTTTTT.

J is TRBJ1-3 and V is TRBV6-5, with 7 bases aligning to TRBD1. This CDR3 has 15 amino acids. Trimming removed 7 bases from V and 2 bases from J; junction bases left unmatched: 8. Germline V gives CDR1 MNHEY, CDR2 SVGAGI. The DNA for the CDR3 is TGTGCCAGCACCCGAACAGGGGATACTGGAAACACCATATATTTT. Its translation: CASTRTGDTGNTIYF.

The rearrangement joins TRBV2 to TRBJ1-2; D is unclear. The CDR3 loop spans 14 amino acids. Trimming removed 6 bases from V and 3 bases from J, with 14 bases in between. Per germline, CDR1 SNHLY and CDR2 FYNNEI. The CDR3 coding sequence is TGTGCCAGCAGCCAGGATTACGGATACTATGGCTACACCTTC. This translates into CASSQDYGYYGYTF.

V and J are TRBV2 and TRBJ2-7, with D possibly TRBD1 on 6 matching bases. V lost 6 bases and J lost 3, with 15 bases in between. This CDR3 comprises 14 residues. CDR1 and CDR2 (germline): SNHLY, FYNNEI. CDR3 sequence reads: CASSPGTMNYEQYF. CDR3 bases: TGTGCCAGCAGCCCCGGGACAATGAACTACGAGCAGTACTTC.

The chain employs TRBV10-3 and TRBJ2-1; 9 nucleotides align to TRBD2. Per the germline V gene, CDR1 is ENHRY and CDR2 is SYGVKD. J gave up 7 bases and V 2 bases, and 6 bases lay outside the gene matches. The CDR3 runs 15 residues. In nucleotides, the CDR3 is TGTGCCATCAGTGAGCTCGCGGGAGGGAATAATGAGCAGTTCTTC. This codes for CAISELAGGNNEQFF.